The 13 T cell receptor beta chains reported below all come from one sample, sequenced in a study of T cells expressing NK-cell markers. TCRdb re-analyzed the 5' RACE reads; it lists each CDR3 protein once, without DNA. The specimen's table records 200,000 to 300,000 distinct CDR3 sequences. Source material: blood T cells: a sorted CD56 or NKG2C T cell subset, CD4+ or CD8+ T cells, or bulk PBMC T cells (not recorded which). Source of these receptors: a man between 18 and 35 years old in good health.

V usage is TRBV21-1 and J usage is TRBJ2-5. TRBV21-1 is recorded as a pseudogene. This CDR3 has 14 residues. The chain's CDR3 is CASSNRVRQETQYF.

The rearrangement uses TRBV6-1 and TRBJ1-5; TCRdb calls TRBD1, which cannot be checked without DNA. Germline-derived CDR1 and CDR2 are MNHNS and SASEGT. CDR3 size: 14 residues. CDR3 amino acids: CASSEGQVGQPQHF.

The chain's CDR3 is CASSFPSSGGQPQHF. The J gene is TRBJ1-5, the V gene TRBV12-3 or TRBV12-4. This CDR3 is 15 amino acids long.

V and J are TRBV11-2 and TRBJ2-1; the TCRdb D gene call, TRBD2, has no DNA to confirm it. Germline V gene data show CDR1 as SGHAT and CDR2 as FQNNGV. The CDR3 length is 17 residues. The CDR3 loop reads CASSLYQGLAGLNEQFF.

The chain carries TRBV12-3 or TRBV12-4 and TRBJ2-1; TCRdb returns TRBD1, unconfirmable since there is no DNA. This CDR3 is 16 amino acids long. This chain's CDR3 is CASSRDRQYAYNEQFF.

This chain links TRBV5-1 with TRBJ2-4; TCRdb lists TRBD2, though no DNA is available to test this call. The length of the CDR3 is 17 residues. In germline, CDR1 is SGHRS, CDR2 YFSETQ. The CDR3 spells CASSLVPSGSIENIQYF.

V is TRBV7-8 and J is TRBJ1-1. Germline loops: CDR1 SGHVS, CDR2 FQNEAQ. The CDR3 totals 14 residues. The CDR3 loop reads CASSLGWTNTEAFF.

The J gene is TRBJ2-1, the V gene TRBV12-3 or TRBV12-4; the TRBD2 assignment by TCRdb is unverifiable without DNA. The CDR3 covers 13 residues. The CDR3: CASSGDRNDEQFF.

This chain links TRBV5-6 with TRBJ1-1. Germline assignment: CDR1 SGHDT and CDR2 YYEEEE. The CDR3 has 14 residues. This CDR3 reads CASSLDRKNTEAFF. Full variable domain (rest looked up from reference TRBV5-6 and TRBJ1-1): DAGVTQSPTHLIKTRGQQVTLRCSPKSGHDTVSWYQQALGQGPQFIFQYYEEEERQRGNFPDRFSGHQFPNYSSELNVNALLLGDSALYLCASSLDRKNTEAFFGQGTRLTVV.

The chain recombines TRBV20-1 with TRBJ2-3. CDR1 and CDR2 from the germline V gene are DFQATT and SNEGSKA (reference sequence). This CDR3 spans 14 amino acids. The CDR3 is CSARVGVTLNTQYF.

The CDR3 here is CASSLGTVPRNTQYF. The chain is built from TRBV11-2 and TRBJ2-3; TCRdb returns TRBD2, unconfirmable since there is no DNA. The germline V gene has CDR1 SGHAT and CDR2 FQNNGV. The CDR3 has 15 amino acids.

The chain joins TRBV18 to TRBJ2-5. CDR3 length equals 13 residues. Germline CDR1 KGHSH, CDR2 LQKENI. CDR3 region: CASSRQGKETQYF.

This chain links TRBV12-3 or TRBV12-4 with TRBJ2-1; lacking DNA, the TRBD2 call made by TCRdb goes unchecked. The CDR3 consists of 14 residues. The CDR3 protein is CASTHSGRSGEQFF.